Below are 22 T cell receptor beta chains sequenced from a single sample in a study of T-cell memory formation after mild COVID-19. From the 5' RACE reads, TCRdb called clonotypes with MiXCR, one entry per CDR3 protein. The sample carries 140,000 to 150,000 distinct CDR3 sequences, about 23% recorded once. The specimen was PBMCs or a T cell subset sorted from them (not recorded which). The receptors stem from an adult woman who had mild COVID-19 (a few samples of this study predate the infection). Cell type and time point are not known.

The chain has TRBV9 and TRBJ1-2; D ambiguous. The CDR3 loop spans 13 amino acids. The germline V and J ends were trimmed by 4 bases and 4 bases, with 11 bases remaining between them. CDR1 and CDR2 from the germline V gene are SGDLS and YYNGEE. The CDR3 loop reads CASSQPSGYGYTF. CDR3 sequence (DNA): TGTGCCAGCAGCCAGCCGAGTGGCTATGGCTACACCTTC.

The rearrangement uses TRBV9 and TRBJ1-1, with D possibly matching TRBD1 (5 bases). The CDR3 has 14 residues. With 3 bases removed from V and 1 base from J, the gap between germline ends came to 10 bases. Germline assignment: CDR1 SGDLS and CDR2 YYNGEE. CDR3 amino acids: CASSGGRRNTEAFF. The CDR3 DNA follows: TGTGCCAGCAGCGGGGGACGGAGGAACACTGAAGCTTTCTTT.

This clonotype occurred a few times. The V gene is TRBV29-1, the J gene TRBJ1-1, with 10 bases aligning to TRBD1. Trimming at V came to 7 bases and at J to 2 bases, leaving 4 bases not matched to a gene. Per the germline V gene, CDR1 is SQVTM and CDR2 is ANQGSEA. The CDR3 extends over 13 amino acids. CDR3 DNA: TGCAGCGCCAGACAGGGGGCAAACACTGAAGCTTTCTTT. Translation: CSARQGANTEAFF.

This clonotype turned up a few times. The gene calls are TRBV7-9 and TRBJ1-1, with D possibly matching TRBD1 (6 bases). From germline, CDR1 is SEHNR and CDR2 FQNEAQ (reference sequence). V was clipped by 5 bases and J by 6 bases, with 10 bases between them. This CDR3 region has 12 residues. CDR3 amino acids: CASSQGQSEAFF. Written as DNA, the CDR3 is TGTGCCAGCAGCCAAGGACAGTCTGAAGCTTTCTTT. The variable domain in full, with the rest retrieved from reference TRBV7-9 and TRBJ1-1, is DTGVSQNPRHKITKRGQNVTFRCDPISEHNRLYWYRQTLGQGPEFLTYFQNEAQLEKSRLLSDRFSAERPKGSFSTLEIQRTEQGDSAMYLCASSQGQSEAFFGQGTRLTVV.

In this sample, this clonotype turned up a few times. The chain uses TRBV7-9 and TRBJ2-3; either TRBD1 or TRBD2 may supply D (5 bases each). V lost 5 bases and J 6 bases, leaving 18 bases between the germline ends. CDR3 size: 15 residues. CDR1 and CDR2 (germline): SEHNR, FQNEAQ (reference sequence). The CDR3 here is CASSPRDPGLDTQYF. Here the CDR3 DNA reads TGTGCCAGCAGCCCTAGGGACCCAGGGCTGGATACGCAGTATTTT.

The chain combines TRBV21-1 with TRBJ2-2; the DNA was not used to check the table's D call, TRBD2. TRBV21-1 is recorded as a pseudogene. CDR3 size: 23 residues. Here the CDR3 DNA reads TGTGCCAGCAGCAAAGAACCGGCTAGCGGGAGGGCCCTGATGACTAAGAACACCGGGGAGCTGTTTTTT. Translation gives CASSKEPASGRALMTKNTGELFF.

This clonotype has ten or more counts. The chain is built from TRBV6-2 or TRBV6-3 and TRBJ2-1; TRBD2 might be the D (6 bases). Germline lookup yields CDR1 MNHEY and CDR2 SVGEGT. The ends were cut back, 5 bases at V and 7 bases at J, with 9 bases in the middle. CDR3 length equals 12 residues. The CDR3 DNA sequence: TGTGCCAGCAGTCCAAGCGGGAATGAGCAGTTCTTC. This gives the protein CASSPSGNEQFF.

The chain has TRBV4-1 and TRBJ2-7; 7 positions agree with TRBD2. The CDR3 covers 15 residues. J lost 2 bases, V lost 1 base, and 5 bases had no gene match. Germline assignment: CDR1 MGHRA and CDR2 YSYEKL. Written as DNA, the CDR3 is TGCGCCAGCAGCCAAGTTCGGGGAGGGACCTACGAGCAGTACTTC. Protein: CASSQVRGGTYEQYF.

This clonotype has just a few counts. The rearrangement joins TRBV11-2 to TRBJ2-6; D is uncertain. The CDR3 runs 16 residues. V was clipped by 5 bases and J by 1 base, with 12 bases between them. Per germline, CDR1 SGHAT and CDR2 FQNNGV. CDR3 sequence (DNA): TGTGCCAGCAGCCCTCGCCCTCAGTCTGGGGCCAACGTCCTGACTTTC. Translating gives CASSPRPQSGANVLTF.

The rearrangement uses TRBV6-1 and TRBJ1-2, with TRBD1 matching 9 bases. The CDR3 has 17 residues. Germline V gene lookup returns CDR1 MNHNS and CDR2 SASEGT. The J segment lost 4 bases and the V segment lost 7 bases, leaving 16 bases of the junction unmatched. CDR3 in amino acids: CASTPGQGVSQSYGYTF. The CDR3 region has the DNA TGTGCCAGCACCCCGGGACAGGGAGTAAGCCAGAGCTATGGCTACACCTTC.

The genes are TRBV7-9 and TRBJ1-1; D gene ambiguous. CDR3 size: 13 residues. V was clipped by 2 bases and J by 4 bases, with 8 bases between them. Germline CDR1 SEHNR, CDR2 FQNEAQ (reference sequence). CDR3 region: CASSLLDGTEAFF. CDR3 in DNA: TGTGCCAGCAGCTTACTGGATGGCACTGAAGCTTTCTTT.

The genes are TRBV7-6 and TRBJ1-3; D unclear. Per germline, CDR1 SGHVS and CDR2 FNYEAQ. There are 12 residues in the CDR3. CDR3 residues: CATRTSGNTIYF. The CDR3 DNA reads TGTGCTACTAGGACCTCTGGAAACACCATATATTTT.

The rearrangement links TRBV7-9 to TRBJ1-5; D unresolved. Germline V lookup: CDR1 SEHNR, CDR2 FQNEAQ (reference sequence). V was cut by 2 bases and J by 5 bases, with 10 bases left in between. This CDR3 contains 14 residues. CDR3 nucleotide sequence: TGTGCCAGCAGCTTACCCCGGGGTTATCAGCCCCAGCATTTT. This encodes CASSLPRGYQPQHF. The full variable domain, with the rest looked up from reference TRBV7-9 and TRBJ1-5, is DTGVSQNPRHKITKRGQNVTFRCDPISEHNRLYWYRQTLGQGPEFLTYFQNEAQLEKSRLLSDRFSAERPKGSFSTLEIQRTEQGDSAMYLCASSLPRGYQPQHFGDGTRLSIL.

J is TRBJ1-1 and V is TRBV7-6; possible D gene TRBD1, 5 bases. Trimming pared 4 bases from V and 1 base from J, leaving 13 bases between. Germline V lookup: CDR1 SGHVS, CDR2 FNYEAQ. The CDR3 sequence is 15 residues long. CDR3 residues: CASSSGRGGNTEAFF. The CDR3 DNA reads TGTGCCAGCAGCTCGGGACGTGGAGGGAACACTGAAGCTTTCTTT.

V usage is TRBV4-1 and J usage is TRBJ1-1; D possibly corresponds to TRBD1 (5 bases). Per germline, CDR1 MGHRA and CDR2 YSYEKL. Trimming cost V 3 bases and J 1 base, with 9 bases left between them. There are 14 residues in the CDR3. This CDR3 is CASSQVGGNTEAFF. The DNA of the CDR3 is TGCGCCAGCAGCCAGGTGGGGGGGAACACTGAAGCTTTCTTT.

This clonotype has a handful of counts. The V gene is TRBV5-1, the J gene TRBJ2-1, with TRBD2 matching 12 bases. V trimming: 4 bases; J trimming: 6 bases; junction bases outside the gene matches: 5. The CDR3 totals 15 residues. Germline V lookup: CDR1 SGHRS, CDR2 YFSETQ. CDR3 in amino acids: CASSPTSGGFNEQFF. The DNA for the CDR3 is TGCGCCAGCAGCCCGACTAGCGGGGGTTTCAATGAGCAGTTCTTC. Complete variable domain (other parts from reference TRBV5-1 and TRBJ2-1): KAGVTQTPRYLIKTRGQQVTLSCSPISGHRSVSWYQQTPGQGLQFLFEYFSETQRNKGNFPGRFSGRQFSNSRSEMNVSTLELGDSALYLCASSPTSGGFNEQFFGPGTRLTVL.

This clonotype came up many times. The chain employs TRBV24-1 and TRBJ2-1; no reliable D call. This CDR3 is 14 amino acids long. CDR1 and CDR2 (germline): KGHDR, SFDVKD. Trimming removed 4 bases from V and 10 bases from J, with 16 bases in between. The CDR3 region is CATSDDNLLREQFF. In DNA, the CDR3 is TGTGCCACCAGTGACGATAACCTTTTGCGGGAGCAGTTCTTC.

This clonotype was detected many times. The J gene is TRBJ2-1, the V gene TRBV6-4; the D gene is possibly TRBD1 (5 bases). The germline CDR1 and CDR2 sequences are MRHNA and SNTAGT. V lost 8 bases and J lost 8, with 16 bases in between. The CDR3 runs to 13 residues. The CDR3 DNA is TGTGCCAGCGGGTCAACTGAACAGGATGAGCAGTTCTTC. This sequence encodes CASGSTEQDEQFF.

This clonotype has at least ten counts. CDR3 protein: CASSEASAGMAFNEQFF. CDR3 coding DNA: TGTGCCAGCAGTGAAGCCTCCGCGGGGATGGCCTTCAATGAGCAGTTCTTC. This chain joins TRBV2 and TRBJ2-1; D is perhaps TRBD2 (6 bases). CDR3 length: 17 residues. Germline V CDR1 and CDR2: SNHLY, FYNNEI. The V end lost 0 bases, the J end lost 6 bases, and 18 bases lay between the germline ends.

The V and J genes are TRBV24-1 and TRBJ2-1; the D gene could be TRBD1 or TRBD2 (5 bases each). CDR3 length: 15 amino acids. Germline V gene lookup returns CDR1 KGHDR and CDR2 SFDVKD. V was clipped by 8 bases and J by 0 bases, with 13 bases between them. As DNA, the CDR3 is TGTGCCACCAACGGGGACGGGGCCTCCTACAATGAGCAGTTCTTC. Its protein product is CATNGDGASYNEQFF.

This clonotype has just one count. The chain carries TRBV7-3 and TRBJ2-1, with 15 bases fitting TRBD2. Germline trimming cut 4 bases from V and 8 bases from J; bases unmatched to any gene: 12. The germline gives CDR1 SGHTA, CDR2 FQGTGA. The CDR3 sequence is 18 residues long. The CDR3 region is CASSSTARTSGGAHEQFF. The CDR3 nucleotides read TGTGCCAGCAGCTCCACTGCGAGGACTAGCGGGGGGGCCCATGAGCAGTTCTTC.

Only a few counts were recorded for this clonotype. The CDR3 loop reads CATSDFETDTQYF. The CDR3 DNA is TGTGCCACCAGTGATTTCGAGACAGATACGCAGTATTTT. The J gene is TRBJ2-3, the V gene TRBV24-1; no clear D gene. Germline assignment: CDR1 KGHDR and CDR2 SFDVKD. V was clipped by 1 base and J by 3 bases, with 4 bases between them. CDR3 length: 13 amino acids.